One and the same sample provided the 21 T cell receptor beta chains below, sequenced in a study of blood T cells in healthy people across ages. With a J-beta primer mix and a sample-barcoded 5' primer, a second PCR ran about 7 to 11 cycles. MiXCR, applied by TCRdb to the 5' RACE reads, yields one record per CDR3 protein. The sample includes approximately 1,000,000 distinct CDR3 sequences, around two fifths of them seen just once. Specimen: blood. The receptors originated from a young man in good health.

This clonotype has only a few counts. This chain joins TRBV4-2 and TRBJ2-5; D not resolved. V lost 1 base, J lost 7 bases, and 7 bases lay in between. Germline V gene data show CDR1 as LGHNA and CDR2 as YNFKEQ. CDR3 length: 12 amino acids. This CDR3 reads CASSQGGGTQYF. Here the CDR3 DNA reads TGTGCCAGCAGCCAAGGGGGTGGGACCCAGTACTTC.

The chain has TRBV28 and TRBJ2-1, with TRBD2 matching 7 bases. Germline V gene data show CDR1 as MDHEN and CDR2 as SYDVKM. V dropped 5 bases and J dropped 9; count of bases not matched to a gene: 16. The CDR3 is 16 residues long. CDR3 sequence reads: CASSTVGTTTAFEQFF. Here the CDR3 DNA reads TGTGCCAGCAGTACTGTTGGGACTACCACGGCCTTTGAGCAGTTCTTC.

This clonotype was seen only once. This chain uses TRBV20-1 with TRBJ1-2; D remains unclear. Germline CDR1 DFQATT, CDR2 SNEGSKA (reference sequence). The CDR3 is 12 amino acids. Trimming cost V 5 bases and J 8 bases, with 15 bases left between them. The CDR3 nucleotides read TGCAGTGCTGGGCCGGTATCGGGCGGCTACACCTTC. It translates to CSAGPVSGGYTF.

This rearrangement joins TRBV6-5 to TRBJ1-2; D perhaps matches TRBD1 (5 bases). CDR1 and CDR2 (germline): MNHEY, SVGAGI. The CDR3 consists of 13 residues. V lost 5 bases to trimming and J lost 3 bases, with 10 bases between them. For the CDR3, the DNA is TGTGCCAGCAGTGGGGAGGGACACTATGGCTACACCTTC. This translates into CASSGEGHYGYTF.

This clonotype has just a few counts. As DNA, the CDR3 is TGCGCCAGCAGCTTGTCGACAGGGTCTGAAAAACTGTTTTTT. It encodes CASSLSTGSEKLFF. The chain joins TRBV5-1 to TRBJ1-4; 7 nucleotides agree with TRBD1. This CDR3 has 14 amino acids. V lost 1 base and J lost 7; bases outside the gene matches: 4. CDR1 and CDR2 (germline): SGHRS, YFSETQ.

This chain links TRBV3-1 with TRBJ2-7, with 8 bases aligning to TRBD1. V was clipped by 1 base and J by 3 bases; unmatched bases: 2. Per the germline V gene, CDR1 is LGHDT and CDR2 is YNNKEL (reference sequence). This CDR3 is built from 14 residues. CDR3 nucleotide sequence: TGTGCCAGCAGCCAAGCTACAGGGGGCTACGAGCAGTACTTC. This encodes CASSQATGGYEQYF.

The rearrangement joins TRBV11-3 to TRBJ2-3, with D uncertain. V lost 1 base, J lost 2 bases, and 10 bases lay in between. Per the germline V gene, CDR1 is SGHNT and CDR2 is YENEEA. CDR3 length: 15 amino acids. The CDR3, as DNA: TGTGCCAGCAGCTTAGGTGCCCTCGCCACAGATACGCAGTATTTT. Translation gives CASSLGALATDTQYF.

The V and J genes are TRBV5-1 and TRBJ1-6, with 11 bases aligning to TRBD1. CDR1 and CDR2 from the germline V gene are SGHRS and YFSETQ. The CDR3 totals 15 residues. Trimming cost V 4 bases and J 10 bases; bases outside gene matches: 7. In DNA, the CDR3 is TGCGCCAGCAGCGGTACGGGACAGGGGGAATCACCCCTCCACTTT. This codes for CASSGTGQGESPLHF.

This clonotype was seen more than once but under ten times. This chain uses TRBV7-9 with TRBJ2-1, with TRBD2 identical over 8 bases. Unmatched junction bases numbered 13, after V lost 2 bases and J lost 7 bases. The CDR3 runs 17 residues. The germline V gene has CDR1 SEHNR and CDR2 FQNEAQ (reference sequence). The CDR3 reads CASSLKKRGGQENEQFF. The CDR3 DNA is TGTGCCAGCAGCTTAAAAAAACGGGGGGGCCAGGAGAATGAGCAGTTCTTC.

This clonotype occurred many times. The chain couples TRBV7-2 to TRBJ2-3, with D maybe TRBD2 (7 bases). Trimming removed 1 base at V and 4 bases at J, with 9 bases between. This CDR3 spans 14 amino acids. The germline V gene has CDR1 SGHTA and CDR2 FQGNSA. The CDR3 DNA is TGTGCCAGCAGCTTAGTAGGGGGGGCAGATACGCAGTATTTT. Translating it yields CASSLVGGADTQYF.

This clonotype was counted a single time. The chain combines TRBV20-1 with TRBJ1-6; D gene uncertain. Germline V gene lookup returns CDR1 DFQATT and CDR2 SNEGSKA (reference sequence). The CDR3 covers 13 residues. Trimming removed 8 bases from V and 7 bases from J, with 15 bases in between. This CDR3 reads CSPLQMGNSPLHF. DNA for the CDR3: TGCAGTCCTCTCCAGATGGGCAATTCACCCCTCCACTTT.

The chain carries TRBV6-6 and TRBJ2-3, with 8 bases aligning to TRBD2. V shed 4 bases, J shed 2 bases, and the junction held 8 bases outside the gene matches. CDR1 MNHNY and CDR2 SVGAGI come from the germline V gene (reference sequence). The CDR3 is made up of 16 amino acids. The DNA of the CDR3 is TGTGCCAGCAGTTTCTCCAGCGGGGGATACACAGATACGCAGTATTTT. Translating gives CASSFSSGGYTDTQYF.

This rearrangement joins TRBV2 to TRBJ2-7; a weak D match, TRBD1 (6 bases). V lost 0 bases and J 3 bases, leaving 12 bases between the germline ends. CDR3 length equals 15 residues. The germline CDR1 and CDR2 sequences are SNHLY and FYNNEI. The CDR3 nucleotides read TGTGCCAGCAGTGAAGCCACAGGGTGGAACTACGAGCAGTACTTC. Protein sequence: CASSEATGWNYEQYF.

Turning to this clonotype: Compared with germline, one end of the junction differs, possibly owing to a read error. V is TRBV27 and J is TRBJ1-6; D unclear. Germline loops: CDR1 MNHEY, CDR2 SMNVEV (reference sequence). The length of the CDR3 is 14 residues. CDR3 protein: CASSFMKGNSPPHF. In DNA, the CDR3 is TGTGCCAGCAGTTTTATGAAGGGTAATTCACCCCCCCACTTT.

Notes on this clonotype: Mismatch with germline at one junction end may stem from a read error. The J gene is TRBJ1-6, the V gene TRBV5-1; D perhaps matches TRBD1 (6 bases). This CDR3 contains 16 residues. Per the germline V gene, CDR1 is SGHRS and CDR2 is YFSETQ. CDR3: CASSLSGARYNSPPHF. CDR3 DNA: TGCGCCAGCAGCTTGTCAGGGGCTCGCTATAATTCACCCCCCCACTTT.

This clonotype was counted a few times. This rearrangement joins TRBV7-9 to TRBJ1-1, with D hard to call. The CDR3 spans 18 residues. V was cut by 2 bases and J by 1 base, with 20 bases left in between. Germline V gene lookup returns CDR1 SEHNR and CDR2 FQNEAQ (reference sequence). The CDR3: CASSLYPRGPRRNTEAFF. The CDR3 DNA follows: TGTGCCAGCAGCTTATACCCTAGAGGGCCCCGGCGGAACACTGAAGCTTTCTTT.

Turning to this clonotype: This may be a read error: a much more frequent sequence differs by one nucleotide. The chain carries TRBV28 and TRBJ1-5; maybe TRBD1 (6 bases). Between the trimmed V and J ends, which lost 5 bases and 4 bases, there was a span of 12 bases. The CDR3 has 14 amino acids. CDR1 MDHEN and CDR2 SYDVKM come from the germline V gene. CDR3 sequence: CASSTGLGNQPQHF. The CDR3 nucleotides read TGTGCCAGCAGTACAGGGTTAGGTAATCAGCCCCAGCATTTT. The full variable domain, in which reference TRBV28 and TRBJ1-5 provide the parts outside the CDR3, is DVKVTQSSRYLVKRTGEKVFLECVQDMDHENMFWYRQDPGLGLRLIYFSYDVKMKEKGDIPEGYSVSREKKERFSLILESASTNQTSMYLCASSTGLGNQPQHFGDGTRLSIL.

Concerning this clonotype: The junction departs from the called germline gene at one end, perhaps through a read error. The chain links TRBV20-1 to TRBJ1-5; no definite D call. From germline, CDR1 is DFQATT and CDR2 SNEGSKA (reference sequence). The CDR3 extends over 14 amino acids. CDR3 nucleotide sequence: TGCAGTCCAGAGAGGATTTATAGCGATCAGCCCCAGCATTTT. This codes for CSPERIYSDQPQHF.

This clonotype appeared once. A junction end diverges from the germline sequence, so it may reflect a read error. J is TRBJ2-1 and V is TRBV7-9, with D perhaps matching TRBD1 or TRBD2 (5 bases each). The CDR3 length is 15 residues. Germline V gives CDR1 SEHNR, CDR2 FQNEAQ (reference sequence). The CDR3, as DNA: TGTGCCAGCAGCGAGGGGTATGGTTCCTACAAGGAGCAGTTCTTC. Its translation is CASSEGYGSYKEQFF.

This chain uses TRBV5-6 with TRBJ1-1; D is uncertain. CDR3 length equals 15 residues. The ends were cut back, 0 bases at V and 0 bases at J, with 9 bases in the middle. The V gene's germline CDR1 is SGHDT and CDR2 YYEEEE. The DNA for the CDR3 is TGTGCCAGCAGCTTGGGAGGGTACGTGAACACTGAAGCTTTCTTT. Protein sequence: CASSLGGYVNTEAFF.

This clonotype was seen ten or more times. CDR3 loop: CASSTGGKEQFF. The CDR3 DNA follows: TGTGCCAGCAGTACCGGGGGAAAGGAACAGTTCTTC. The chain couples TRBV27 to TRBJ2-1; TRBD2 might be the D (6 bases). Trimming pared 5 bases from V and 13 bases from J, leaving 15 bases between. The V gene's germline CDR1 is MNHEY and CDR2 SMNVEV (reference sequence). This CDR3 spans 12 amino acids.